The present T cell receptor beta chain was sequenced within a study of metastatic and nonmetastatic thyroid tumors. This clone occurred a few times. No treatment had been given to any patient before thyroid surgery. Germline V gene data show CDR1 as SGHRS and CDR2 as YFSETQ. The CDR3 contains 15 residues. V gave up 0 bases and J gave up 7 bases, with 14 bases separating them. TCRdb re-analyzed the PCR reads through MiXCR. The table records some 20,000 clones, around a fifth of them present only once. Sequencing was performed on tumor tissue. This sequence was found in a female donor with papillary thyroid cancer or a benign thyroid nodule (not recorded which). Some clones in this sample may be carry-over from other donors' samples. The chain couples TRBV5-1 to TRBJ2-1, with D possibly matching TRBD1 (7 bases). CDR3 protein: CASSLGRGPSNEQFF. CDR3 in DNA: TGCGCCAGCAGCTTGGGGAGGGGGCCTTCAAATGAGCAGTTCTTC.